The 21 T cell receptor beta chains given below trace back to one sample, sequenced in a study of blood T cell repertoires in COVID-19. Method: immunoSEQ multiplex PCR; TCRdb's copy keeps in-frame clones and lacks some. Among a few hundred thousand clones, 80% to 90% were seen once, and the ten largest hold approximately 1%. The specimen sequenced was PBMCs or T cells enriched from blood (not recorded which). These receptors originate from a man between 18 and 29 years old who had recovered from COVID-19.

The chain employs TRBV10-3 and TRBJ1-5; unclear D gene. CDR3 size: 15 residues. Germline V gene sequence: CDR1 ENHRY, CDR2 SYGVKD. The germline V and J ends were trimmed by 6 bases and 0 bases, with 12 bases remaining between them. This CDR3 reads CAISPRHNSNQPQHF. DNA of the CDR3: TGTGCCATCAGCCCTCGACACAATAGCAATCAGCCCCAGCATTTT.

The V call is TRBV2, the J call TRBJ2-7, with 12 nucleotides matching TRBD1. Trimming at V came to 2 bases and at J to 4 bases, leaving 3 bases not matched to a gene. There are 15 residues in the CDR3. Germline loops: CDR1 SNHLY, CDR2 FYNNEI. CDR3 in DNA: TGTGCCAGCAGTGAATTGGGACAGGGGGCTTACGAGCAGTACTTC. Protein product: CASSELGQGAYEQYF.

The chain is built from TRBV5-5 and TRBJ1-1; 9 bases fit TRBD1. The germline V gene encodes CDR1 SGHKS and CDR2 YYEKEE (reference sequence). The V and J ends lost 4 bases and 6 bases, in that order; junction bases with no gene match: 10. This CDR3 is 15 amino acids long. This CDR3 reads CASSQRQGDSAEAFF. CDR3 bases: TGTGCCAGCAGCCAACGACAGGGGGACTCGGCTGAAGCTTTCTTT.

There are a few counts of this clone. V and J are TRBV28 and TRBJ1-2; D unresolved. The V gene lost 3 bases and the J gene lost 1 base, with 12 bases spanning the gap. This CDR3 is 15 amino acids long. CDR1 is MDHEN and CDR2 is SYDVKM in the germline V gene. CDR3: CASSFAQANNYGYTF. In DNA form, the CDR3 reads TGTGCCAGCAGTTTCGCCCAGGCTAATAACTATGGCTACACCTTC.

The chain has TRBV28 and TRBJ1-5; 8 positions match TRBD1. The trim removed 6 bases at V and 6 bases at J, leaving 7 bases unmatched. CDR1 MDHEN and CDR2 SYDVKM come from the germline V gene. The CDR3 totals 14 residues. CDR3 in amino acids: CASSRQGLTQPQHF. CDR3 DNA: TGTGCCAGCAGCAGACAGGGGCTCACTCAGCCCCAGCATTTT.

This clone was detected once. This sequence joins TRBV19 and TRBJ2-3, with D hard to call. The V gene's germline CDR1 is LNHDA and CDR2 SQIVND (reference sequence). Between the trimmed V and J ends, which lost 3 bases and 0 bases, there was a span of 13 bases. CDR3 length: 16 amino acids. Written as DNA, the CDR3 is TGTGCCAGTAGTATCGACGCCACAGCTAGCACAGATACGCAGTATTTT. Its protein product is CASSIDATASTDTQYF.

The chain carries TRBV28 and TRBJ2-1, with 11 bases that match TRBD2. CDR3 length: 16 residues. V was clipped by 5 bases and J by 6 bases; unmatched bases: 9. Germline assignment: CDR1 MDHEN and CDR2 SYDVKM. In nucleotides, the CDR3 is TGTGCCAGCAGTCCGACTAGCGGGAAGCTTGTCAATGAGCAGTTCTTC. This sequence encodes CASSPTSGKLVNEQFF.

The chain couples TRBV3-1 (or the pseudogene TRBV3-2) to TRBJ2-1; D not certain. The CDR3 has 15 amino acids. Germline V CDR1 and CDR2: LGHDT, YNNKEL (reference sequence). V was cut by 0 bases and J by 0 bases, with 6 bases left in between. The CDR3 here is CASSQDASSYNEQFF. CDR3 DNA sequence: TGTGCCAGCAGCCAAGACGCTAGCTCCTACAATGAGCAGTTCTTC.

The chain has TRBV6-5 and TRBJ2-7; D is unclear. Trimming left V 10 bases short and J 1 base short, with 11 bases between. Germline V gene data show CDR1 as MNHEY and CDR2 as SVGAGI. The CDR3 extends over 12 amino acids. The CDR3 spells CATAVGSYEQYF. DNA for the CDR3: TGTGCCACCGCCGTCGGTTCCTACGAGCAGTACTTC.

J is TRBJ1-4 and V is TRBV6-8; 10 bases agree with TRBD1. Germline V gene sequence: CDR1 MNHGY, CDR2 SAAAGT. The CDR3 has 12 residues. V lost 8 bases to trimming and J lost 8 bases; unmatched junction nucleotides: 2. The CDR3 loop is CASGTGVEKLFF. The CDR3 coding sequence is TGTGCCAGCGGGACAGGGGTGGAAAAACTGTTTTTT.

This sequence joins TRBV7-2 and TRBJ1-2, with TRBD1 identical over 11 bases. CDR3 length equals 15 residues. Germline V lookup: CDR1 SGHTA, CDR2 FQGNSA. The ends lost 4 bases at V and 8 bases at J; junction bases unmatched: 9. The CDR3 region is CASSSDRGLLRGYTF. The DNA for the CDR3 is TGTGCCAGCAGCTCGGACAGGGGGCTCTTGCGAGGCTACACCTTC.

A word on this clone: This specimen includes other DNA sequences encoding the same CDR3. V gene TRBV28 combines with J gene TRBJ1-4; 8 nucleotides match TRBD1. Germline CDR1 reads MDHEN; CDR2 reads SYDVKM. This CDR3 spans 15 amino acids. Trimming at V came to 2 bases and at J to 8 bases, leaving 7 bases not matched to a gene. The DNA for the CDR3 is TGTGCCAGCAGTTTAGGTGGACAGGGCGGAGAAAAACTGTTTTTT. Its translation: CASSLGGQGGEKLFF.

The chain carries TRBV19 and TRBJ1-6; D gene ambiguous. Germline lookup yields CDR1 LNHDA and CDR2 SQIVND (reference sequence). This CDR3 region has 16 residues. Trimming pared 3 bases from V and 0 bases from J, leaving 9 bases between. Here the CDR3 reads CASSIFGSSYNSPLHF. The CDR3 DNA is TGTGCCAGTAGTATTTTTGGGAGCTCCTATAATTCACCCCTCCACTTT.

The chain is built from TRBV27 and TRBJ2-3, with 9 bases identical to TRBD2. Germline V gene lookup returns CDR1 MNHEY and CDR2 SMNVEV (reference sequence). After removal of 3 bases from V and 0 bases from J, the junction contained 10 bases not matched to a gene. This CDR3 comprises 18 residues. CDR3 bases: TGTGCCAGCAGTTTGGGGCTAGCGGGAACGTCTAGCACAGATACGCAGTATTTT. Its protein is CASSLGLAGTSSTDTQYF.

The V and J genes are TRBV2 and TRBJ2-5; perhaps TRBD2 as D (6 bases). The V end was cut by 10 bases, the J end by 5 bases, with 20 bases between. The CDR3 sequence is 14 residues long. Germline V gene lookup returns CDR1 SNHLY and CDR2 FYNNEI. The CDR3 sequence: CATLAGGRIETQYF. The CDR3 bases are TGTGCCACCTTGGCTGGGGGGAGGATCGAGACCCAGTACTTC.

V is TRBV7-2 and J is TRBJ2-1; TRBD1 aligns across 9 bases. Trimming cost V 5 bases and J 9 bases; bases outside gene matches: 8. The CDR3 is 14 residues long. Germline V gene sequence: CDR1 SGHTA, CDR2 FQGNSA. This CDR3 reads CASSLSDRGGEQFF. CDR3 bases: TGTGCCAGCAGCCTATCCGACAGGGGGGGTGAGCAGTTCTTC.

The chain couples TRBV19 to TRBJ1-5; D gene uncertain. The CDR3 is 15 amino acids. Deletions cut 9 bases from V and 5 bases from J, with 20 bases between. Germline V gene sequence: CDR1 LNHDA, CDR2 SQIVND (reference sequence). CDR3 coding DNA: TGTGCCAGCCTAGAAGAGGCTCTAAGTTATCAGCCCCAGCATTTT. Translating gives CASLEEALSYQPQHF.

This chain connects TRBV11-2 to TRBJ1-6; 10 bases line up with TRBD1. Germline CDR1 and CDR2: SGHAT and FQNNGV. The CDR3 covers 16 residues. Trimming at V came to 7 bases and at J to 10 bases, leaving 13 bases not matched to a gene. CDR3 protein: CASKLAWDRGGSPLHF. The CDR3 DNA follows: TGTGCCAGCAAACTAGCTTGGGACAGGGGTGGGTCACCCCTCCACTTT.

The CDR3 coding sequence is TGTGCCAGTAGAAATCCTACAGGGGACGGCGGCGGGGGCTACACCTTC. It translates to CASRNPTGDGGGGYTF. V is TRBV19 and J is TRBJ1-2; TRBD1 agrees at 7 bases. The V gene's germline CDR1 is LNHDA and CDR2 SQIVND (reference sequence). The CDR3 covers 16 residues. The trim removed 6 bases at V and 8 bases at J, leaving 18 bases unmatched.

The chain combines TRBV28 with TRBJ2-7; 7 nucleotides align to TRBD2. CDR1 is MDHEN and CDR2 is SYDVKM in the germline V gene. The CDR3 consists of 15 residues. Germline trimming cut 7 bases from V and 2 bases from J; bases unmatched to any gene: 11. The CDR3 bases are TGTGCCAGCAACACCGGGGGGTTAGCGGCCTACGAGCAGTACTTC. Its protein is CASNTGGLAAYEQYF.

The chain combines TRBV19 with TRBJ2-2; D not certain. Germline lookup yields CDR1 LNHDA and CDR2 SQIVND (reference sequence). The CDR3 extends over 13 amino acids. V lost 5 bases, J lost 1 base, and 5 bases lay in between. In DNA form, the CDR3 reads TGTGCCAGTAGTCCTGTGAACACCGGGGAGCTGTTTTTT. Translation gives CASSPVNTGELFF.